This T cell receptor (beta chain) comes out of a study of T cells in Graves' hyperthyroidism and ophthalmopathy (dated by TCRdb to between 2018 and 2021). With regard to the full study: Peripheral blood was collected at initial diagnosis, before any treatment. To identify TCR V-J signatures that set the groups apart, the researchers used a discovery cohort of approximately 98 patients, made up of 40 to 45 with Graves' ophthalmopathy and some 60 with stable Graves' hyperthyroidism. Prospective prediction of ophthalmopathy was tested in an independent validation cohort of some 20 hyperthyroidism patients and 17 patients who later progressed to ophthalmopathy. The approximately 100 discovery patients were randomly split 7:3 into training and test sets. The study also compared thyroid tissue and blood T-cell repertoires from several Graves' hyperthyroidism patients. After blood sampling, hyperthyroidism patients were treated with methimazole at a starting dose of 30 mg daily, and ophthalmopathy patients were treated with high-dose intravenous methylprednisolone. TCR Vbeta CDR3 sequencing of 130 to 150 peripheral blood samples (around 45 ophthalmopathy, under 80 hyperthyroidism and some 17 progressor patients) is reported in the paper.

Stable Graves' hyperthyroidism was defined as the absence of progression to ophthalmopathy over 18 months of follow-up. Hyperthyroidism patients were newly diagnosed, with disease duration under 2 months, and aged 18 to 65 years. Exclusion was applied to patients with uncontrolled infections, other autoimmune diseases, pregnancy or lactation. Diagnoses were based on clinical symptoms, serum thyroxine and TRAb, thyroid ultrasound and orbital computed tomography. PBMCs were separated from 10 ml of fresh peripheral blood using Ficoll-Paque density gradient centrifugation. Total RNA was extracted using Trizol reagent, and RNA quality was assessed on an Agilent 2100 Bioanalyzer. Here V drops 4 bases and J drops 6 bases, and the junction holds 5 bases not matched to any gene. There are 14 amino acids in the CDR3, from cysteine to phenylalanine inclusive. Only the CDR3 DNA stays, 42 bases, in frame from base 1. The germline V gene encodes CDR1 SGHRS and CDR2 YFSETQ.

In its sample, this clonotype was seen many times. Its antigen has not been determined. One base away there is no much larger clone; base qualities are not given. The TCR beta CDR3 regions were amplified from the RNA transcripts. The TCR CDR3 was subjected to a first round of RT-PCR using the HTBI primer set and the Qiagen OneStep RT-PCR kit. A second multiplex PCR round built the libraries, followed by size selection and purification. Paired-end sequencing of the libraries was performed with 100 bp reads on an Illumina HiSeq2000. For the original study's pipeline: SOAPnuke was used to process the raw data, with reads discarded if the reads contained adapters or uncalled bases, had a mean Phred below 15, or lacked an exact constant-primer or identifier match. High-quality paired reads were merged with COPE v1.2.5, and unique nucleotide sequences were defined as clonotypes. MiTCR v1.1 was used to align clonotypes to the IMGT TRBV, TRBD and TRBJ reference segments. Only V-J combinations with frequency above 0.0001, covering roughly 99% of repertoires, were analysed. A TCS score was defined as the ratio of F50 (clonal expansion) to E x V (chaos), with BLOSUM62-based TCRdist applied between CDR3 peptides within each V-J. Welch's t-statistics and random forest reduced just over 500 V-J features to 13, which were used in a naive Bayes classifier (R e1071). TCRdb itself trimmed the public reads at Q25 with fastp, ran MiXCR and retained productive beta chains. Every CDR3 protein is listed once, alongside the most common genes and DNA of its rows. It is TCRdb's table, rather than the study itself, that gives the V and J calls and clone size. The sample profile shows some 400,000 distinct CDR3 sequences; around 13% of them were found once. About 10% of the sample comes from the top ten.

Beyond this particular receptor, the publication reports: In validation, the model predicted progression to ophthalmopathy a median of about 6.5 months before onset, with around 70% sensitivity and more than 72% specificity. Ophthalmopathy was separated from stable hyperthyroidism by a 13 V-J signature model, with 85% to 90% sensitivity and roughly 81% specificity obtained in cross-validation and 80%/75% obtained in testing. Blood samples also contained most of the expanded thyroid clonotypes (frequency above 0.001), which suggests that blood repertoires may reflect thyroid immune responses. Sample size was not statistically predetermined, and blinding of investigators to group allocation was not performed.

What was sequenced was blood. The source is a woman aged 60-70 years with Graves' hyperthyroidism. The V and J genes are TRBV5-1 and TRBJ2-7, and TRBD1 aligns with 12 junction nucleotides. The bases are TGCGCCAGCAGCAGGGGACAGGGGGCGGGCGAGCAGTACTTC. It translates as CASSRGQGAGEQYF.